The 25 T cell receptor beta chains below come from one sample, sequenced in a study of response to subunit inactivated influenza vaccine. Via MiXCR, TCRdb re-called the RT-PCR reads, giving one row per CDR3 protein. The sample includes some 480,000 distinct CDR3 sequences, approximately 11% of them seen just once. The sequences come from PBMCs from blood, collected about 40 days after vaccination. These receptor sequences come from a man aged 45-65 years who received an inactivated influenza vaccine.

This sequence joins TRBV7-9 and TRBJ2-1, with 7 positions matching TRBD1. CDR1 SEHNR and CDR2 FQNEAQ come from the germline V gene (reference sequence). After removal of 4 bases from V and 5 bases from J, the junction contained 5 bases not matched to a gene. CDR3 length equals 14 residues. Here the CDR3 reads CASSYRDRNNEQFF. The CDR3 DNA sequence: TGTGCCAGCAGCTACCGGGACAGAAACAATGAGCAGTTCTTC.

This chain uses TRBV6-1 with TRBJ2-5, with D possibly TRBD1 on 6 matching bases. The CDR3 is 14 amino acids. Germline loops: CDR1 MNHNS, CDR2 SASEGT. V lost 6 bases and J lost 2, with 13 bases in between. This CDR3 reads CASRRGKPQETQYF. CDR3 DNA sequence: TGTGCCAGCAGGAGGGGGAAACCGCAAGAGACCCAGTACTTC.

This clonotype was counted many times. This chain connects TRBV7-6 to TRBJ2-7; TRBD1 or TRBD2 may be the D gene (5 bases each). V dropped 4 bases and J dropped 0 bases, with 10 bases sitting between them. Per germline, CDR1 SGHVS and CDR2 FNYEAQ. The CDR3 is made up of 14 amino acids. CDR3 sequence reads: CASSSGRRSYEQYF. CDR3 DNA sequence: TGTGCCAGCAGCTCGGGACGTCGCTCCTACGAGCAGTACTTC.

CDR3 in DNA: TGTGCCAGCAGTTTAGGGGGCGGGGAGGCCGGGGAGCTGTTTTTT. Amino acids: CASSLGGGEAGELFF. The rearrangement links TRBV12-3 or TRBV12-4 to TRBJ2-2, with D tentatively TRBD2 (6 bases). The CDR3 loop spans 15 amino acids. Between the trimmed V and J ends, which lost 1 base and 6 bases, there was a span of 12 bases.

The sample holds many counts of this clonotype. This chain links TRBV20-1 with TRBJ1-3; 9 nucleotides agree with TRBD1. Trimming at V came to 6 bases and at J to 7 bases, leaving 7 bases not matched to a gene. The germline gives CDR1 DFQATT, CDR2 SNEGSKA (reference sequence). The CDR3 has 13 residues. This chain's CDR3 is CSAPGTGWNTIYF. CDR3 nucleotides: TGCAGTGCCCCCGGGACAGGGTGGAACACCATATATTTT.

This rearrangement joins TRBV18 to TRBJ2-7; 9 bases fit TRBD1. Germline lookup yields CDR1 KGHSH and CDR2 LQKENI. CDR3 size: 15 residues. Germline trimming cut 3 bases from V and 5 bases from J; bases unmatched to any gene: 8. The CDR3 loop is CASSPRGQGPHEQYF. The CDR3 bases are TGTGCCAGCTCACCTAGGGGACAGGGTCCCCACGAGCAGTACTTC.

A few counts support this clonotype. The gene calls are TRBV7-8 and TRBJ1-5; TRBD1 might be the D (6 bases). The CDR3 has 18 amino acids. Germline V gene lookup returns CDR1 SGHVS and CDR2 FQNEAQ. V was shortened by 6 bases and J by 5 bases, with 26 bases between the two germline ends. The CDR3 region is CASSRMRGEETGYQPQHF. CDR3 DNA: TGTGCCAGCAGTAGAATGAGGGGGGAGGAGACGGGTTATCAGCCCCAGCATTTT.

The genes are TRBV4-2 and TRBJ2-7, with 7 bases identical to TRBD2. Trimming cost V 4 bases and J 5 bases; bases outside gene matches: 8. The CDR3 has 14 residues. Per germline, CDR1 LGHNA and CDR2 YNFKEQ. The CDR3 DNA is TGTGCCAGCAGCCCCGACAGCGGGGTAAACGAGCAGTACTTC. Its protein is CASSPDSGVNEQYF.

This clonotype was found many times. This chain uses TRBV20-1 with TRBJ2-4; TRBD2 matches at 15 bases. This CDR3 contains 17 residues. The V and J ends lost 3 bases and 1 base, in that order; junction bases with no gene match: 4. Germline assignment: CDR1 DFQATT and CDR2 SNEGSKA (reference sequence). The CDR3 region is CSARGTSGRFAKNIQYF. The DNA of the CDR3 is TGCAGTGCTAGGGGGACTAGCGGGAGGTTTGCCAAAAACATTCAGTACTTC.

This clonotype was seen more than once but under ten times. This chain links TRBV7-2 with TRBJ2-2, with D unresolved. The V and J ends lost 2 bases and 5 bases respectively, with 12 bases between them. CDR1 SGHTA and CDR2 FQGNSA come from the germline V gene. This CDR3 comprises 15 residues. For the CDR3, the DNA is TGTGCCAGCAGCTTAAGCTCGACGCGGACCGGGGAGCTGTTTTTT. Amino acid sequence: CASSLSSTRTGELFF.

The gene calls are TRBV29-1 and TRBJ2-5; 7 bases fit TRBD2. The CDR3 has 14 amino acids. From germline, CDR1 is SQVTM and CDR2 ANQGSEA. The V and J ends lost 4 bases and 3 bases, in that order; junction bases with no gene match: 8. The CDR3 bases are TGCAGCGTTGCGTCAGCGGGGCTCAAAGAGACCCAGTACTTC. This gives the protein CSVASAGLKETQYF.

This clonotype was seen more than once but under ten times. This chain joins TRBV9 and TRBJ2-5; TRBD2 matches 8 bases. Germline CDR1 is SGDLS and CDR2 is YYNGEE. The CDR3 covers 13 residues. With V trimmed by 0 bases and J by 9 bases, 4 bases remained unmatched. The CDR3 coding sequence is TGTGCCAGCAGCGTAGGTCCGGGGGGGGCCCAGTACTTC. It codes for CASSVGPGGAQYF.

The chain has TRBV25-1 and TRBJ2-1; 7 bases align to TRBD1. The trim removed 6 bases at V and 10 bases at J, leaving 6 bases unmatched. This CDR3 has 12 amino acids. Germline V CDR1 and CDR2: MGHDK, SYGVNS. The CDR3 sequence: CASSHDRAEQFF. In DNA, the CDR3 is TGTGCCAGCAGCCACGACAGGGCCGAGCAGTTCTTC.

The genes are TRBV7-3 and TRBJ2-3; 8 bases map to TRBD2. The germline V gene has CDR1 SGHTA and CDR2 FQGTGA. The V and J ends lost 1 base and 4 bases, in that order; junction bases with no gene match: 13. This CDR3 is built from 18 residues. The CDR3 DNA is TGTGCCAGCAGCTTAAGCATGCCTGGGACTAGGGAGGCAGATACGCAGTATTTT. This encodes CASSLSMPGTREADTQYF.

This chain uses TRBV6-1 with TRBJ2-7; TRBD1 agrees at 8 bases. Per the germline V gene, CDR1 is MNHNS and CDR2 is SASEGT. This CDR3 comprises 17 residues. The junction had 19 bases not matched to a gene; V was cut back by 6 bases and J by 6 bases. CDR3: CASRAKGGWDRRIEQYF. The CDR3 DNA reads TGTGCCAGCAGGGCTAAGGGGGGATGGGACAGGCGGATCGAGCAGTACTTC.

This chain joins TRBV11-2 and TRBJ2-7; a weak D match, TRBD2 (5 bases). V gave up 8 bases and J gave up 2 bases, with 10 bases separating them. The CDR3 has 12 residues. Germline assignment: CDR1 SGHAT and CDR2 FQNNGV. The CDR3 sequence is CASGHGAYEQYF. Written as DNA, the CDR3 is TGTGCCAGCGGCCACGGGGCCTACGAGCAGTACTTC.

This clonotype has only a few counts. The chain recombines TRBV12-3 or TRBV12-4 with TRBJ2-1; either TRBD1 or TRBD2 may fit D (6 bases each). The CDR3 has 16 residues. V was clipped by 7 bases and J by 0 bases, with 16 bases between them. CDR3 DNA sequence: TGTGCCAGCATATGGGGGGAAGGGGGCTCCTACAATGAGCAGTTCTTC. Translated: CASIWGEGGSYNEQFF.

Many counts were recorded for this clonotype. J is TRBJ2-7 and V is TRBV7-8; D possibly corresponds to TRBD1 (5 bases). The V and J ends lost 4 bases and 6 bases respectively, with 13 bases between them. The germline V gene has CDR1 SGHVS and CDR2 FQNEAQ. The CDR3 totals 13 residues. In DNA, the CDR3 is TGTGCCAGCAGCTCGACAGCCCTACTCGAGCAGTACTTC. This gives the protein CASSSTALLEQYF.

This clonotype has a handful of counts. J is TRBJ2-1 and V is TRBV12-3 or TRBV12-4; TRBD1 matches 8 bases. Trimming removed 4 bases from V and 1 base from J; junction bases left unmatched: 3. This CDR3 region has 15 residues. The CDR3 loop reads CASSSNRGSYNEQFF. For the CDR3, the DNA is TGTGCCAGCAGTTCTAACAGGGGGTCCTACAATGAGCAGTTCTTC.

In its sample, this clonotype was seen many times. This chain uses TRBV9 with TRBJ1-2; 9 nucleotides align to TRBD1. Per germline, CDR1 SGDLS and CDR2 YYNGEE. V was pared by 2 bases and J by 4 bases, with 12 bases of the junction left unmatched. The CDR3 sequence is 17 residues long. The CDR3 DNA is TGTGCCAGCAGCGTCGAACAGGGGGCAGGATCTGGCTATGGCTACACCTTC. Encoded protein: CASSVEQGAGSGYGYTF.

This clonotype has ten or more counts. The chain combines TRBV24-1 with TRBJ2-3, with no clear D. Trimming removed 4 bases from V and 5 bases from J, with 3 bases in between. The CDR3 runs to 11 residues. Germline V lookup: CDR1 KGHDR, CDR2 SFDVKD. The CDR3 sequence is CATSDRDTQYF. CDR3 DNA sequence: TGTGCCACCAGTGACAGAGATACGCAGTATTTT.

The chain uses TRBV28 and TRBJ1-5; no clear D. Germline loops: CDR1 MDHEN, CDR2 SYDVKM. V was pared by 5 bases and J by 0 bases, with 11 bases between. The CDR3 is 15 residues long. The CDR3 sequence: CASSPPKYSNQPQHF. The CDR3 bases are TGTGCCAGCAGTCCCCCGAAGTATAGCAATCAGCCCCAGCATTTT.

This clonotype showed up just a few times. The V and J genes are TRBV20-1 and TRBJ2-4; TRBD1 agrees at 10 bases. CDR1 is DFQATT and CDR2 is SNEGSKA in the germline V gene (reference sequence). Trimming at V came to 2 bases and at J to 0 bases, leaving 10 bases not matched to a gene. The CDR3 spans 18 residues. The DNA for the CDR3 is TGCAGTGCTAGAACAGACAGGGGGCGGCTAATAGCCAAAAACATTCAGTACTTC. Protein product: CSARTDRGRLIAKNIQYF.

The chain is built from TRBV3-1 and TRBJ2-2; D is ambiguous. Germline V gene data show CDR1 as LGHDT and CDR2 as YNNKEL (reference sequence). Deletions cut 1 base from V and 2 bases from J, with 14 bases between. CDR3 size: 17 residues. The CDR3 nucleotides read TGTGCCAGCAGCCAAGTCTCTCGGGTCGACAACACCGGGGAGCTGTTTTTT. This codes for CASSQVSRVDNTGELFF.

V usage is TRBV2 and J usage is TRBJ2-5; the match to TRBD2 covers 8 bases. Losses at the gene ends were 7 bases for V and 5 bases for J; bases not matched to a gene: 9. The germline V gene encodes CDR1 SNHLY and CDR2 FYNNEI. The CDR3 is 14 residues long. The CDR3 protein is CASNSGGPWETQYF. The CDR3 DNA reads TGTGCCAGCAACTCGGGAGGGCCATGGGAGACCCAGTACTTC.